This T cell receptor (beta chain) is drawn from a study of cytomegalovirus exposure and HLA in healthy donors. The study, taken as a whole, reports: Researchers counted over 150 TCR beta chains as cytomegalovirus-associated. Some V segments, including TRBV6-2 and TRBV6-3, were excluded as indistinguishable.

The PCR ran on 60 Vbeta and 13 Jbeta primers. Clones were sequenced by immunoSEQ multiplex PCR, and TCRdb holds only the in-frame ones, with some missing. The table lists about 230,000 clones, about 80% of them singletons. Note on this clone: Its antigen is unidentified.

All donors participated as healthy donors of bone marrow. From germline, CDR1 is SNHLY and CDR2 FYNNEI. This CDR3 has 12 amino acids. This chain uses TRBV2 with TRBJ2-5; no firm D call. The J call may be in error: the DNA end matches TRBJ2-7 better. This clonotype was sampled from an older woman in good health and CMV-seropositive. The sample taken for sequencing was PBMCs. CDR3 sequence: CASTALTYEQYF. DNA for the CDR3: TGTGCCAGCACCGCCTTAACCTACGAGCAGTACTTC.